The entry below describes one TCR beta chain. The data were obtained in a study of blood T cell repertoires in COVID-19. Study details: There were acute and convalescent COVID-19 samples, and they came from the United States, Italy and Spain. PBMCs, B-cell-depleted T cells, or T cells provided the cDNA or gDNA that made up the material.

CDR3 length equals 15 residues. Germline-derived CDR1 and CDR2 are SGHNT and YYREEE (reference sequence). With 4 bases clipped from V and 3 bases from J, the junction kept 8 bases outside the gene matches. As originally analysed: Estimated nucleated cell counts came from reference gene primer amplification. TCRdb keeps only in-frame clones here, not all; method: immunoSEQ multiplex PCR. V, J and clone size derive from that table, while D and trimming were established from the DNA sequence. The data show approximately 170,000 clones, with under 80% seen just once and 12% held by the top ten. V and J are TRBV5-4 and TRBJ1-1; 8 nucleotides line up with TRBD1. The sample comprised peripheral blood. The receptor was derived from a woman in her fifties or sixties with acute or convalescent COVID-19. CDR3 sequence (DNA): TGTGCCAGCAGCATCCGACAGGGGTCGGACACTGAAGCTTTCTTT. Its protein is CASSIRQGSDTEAFF.